The source of this T cell receptor (beta chain) is a study of cytomegalovirus exposure and HLA in healthy donors. Overall study context: Caucasian-associated ancestry cluster membership applied to about 77% of some 400 genotyped donors. General study findings and limits: The authors reported that TCR beta sequences could predict HLA-A and HLA-B alleles. These predictions were accurate for most subjects in the first cohort. Common viral pathogens (according to a later analysis) appeared linked to several of the most significant clusters.

The length of the CDR3 is 15 residues. Germline-derived CDR1 and CDR2 are MNHEY and SVGAGI. V trimming: 5 bases; J trimming: 6 bases; junction bases outside the gene matches: 7. A word on this clone: The antigen is not known.

Primers included in the PCR were 60 Vbeta and 13 Jbeta primers. Sequenced by immunoSEQ multiplex PCR; TCRdb stores in-frame clones only, minus some. Here the sample spans about 170,000 clones, around 68% being singletons. This TCR was recovered from a girl aged 10-17 years in good health and CMV-seronegative. The chain employs TRBV6-5 and TRBJ1-1; TRBD1 aligns across 12 bases. The sample consisted of PBMCs. The CDR3 DNA reads TGTGCCAGCAGTCAAACCGGGACAGGGGGCCCTGAAGCTTTCTTT. The encoded protein is CASSQTGTGGPEAFF.